The rows below give T cell receptor beta chains drawn from one sample of a study of CD8+CD57+ T cells in acquired aplastic anemia. TCRdb redid the calling of the reads with MiXCR, one entry per CDR3 protein. The sample comprises hundreds of thousands of distinct CDR3 sequences, less than 35% of which are singletons, and around 0.82% rests with the top ten. The sample was sorted CD4+, CD8+, or CD8+CD57+ T cells (not recorded which) from PBMCs. These receptors were taken from a human donor with aplastic anemia. The CDR3 runs from the conserved cysteine through the conserved F or W. The D gene is left open where the match is weak.

>TRBD2|15|TRBV19
CASSIASGGQETQYF
>TRBD2|16|TRBV7-3
CASSLTAGYVTGELFF
>TRBD1|15|TRBV5-8
CASSLEGQGASGYTF
>-|15|TRBV24-1
CATSDSRVSTGELFF
>-|13|TRBV6-1
CASSAGINSPLHF
>TRBD1|13|TRBV29-1
CSVGPGQGNGYTF
>TRBD1|14|TRBV10-3
CAIRRPGQGYGYTF
>-|11|TRBV30
CAWSASEKLFF
>-|14|TRBV24-1
CATSLASTNYGYTF
>-|23|TRBV25-1
CASSVGPNTEAFFGLAMSDTQYF
>TRBD2|13|TRBV6-1
CASSDLPGGEQYF
>TRBD2|13|TRBV7-9
CADEIAGGDTQYF
>-|14|TRBV6-1
CASRGLSGANVLTF
>-|18|TRBV7-3
CASSLVPGRGERIGELFF
>-|14|TRBV4-2
CASSQARNSYEQYF
>-|13|TRBV12-3/TRBV12-4
CASSPDPVDTQYF
>-|14|TRBV10-3
CAISESGKDQPQHF
>TRBD1|16|TRBV20-1
CSAPRAGQGILETQYF
>-|15|TRBV4-3
CASSQEGVPNEKLFF
>-|17|TRBV11-1
CASSFAQSSANTGELFF
>-|11|TRBV10-1
CASPLDNEQFF
>-|15|TRBV4-1
CASSFDYSSYNEQFF
>-|10|TRBV20-1
CSADGEPQHF